This TCR beta chain emerged from a study of chemoradiotherapy in HPV16-positive cancers. The CDR3 length is 15 residues. CDR1 and CDR2 from the germline V gene are MNHEY and SMNVEV (reference sequence). Trimming removed 4 bases from V and 3 bases from J, with 12 bases in between. Whole-study results and caveats: Candidate HPV-specific clones and E7-related TCR motifs grew in tumor during treatment.

Repeated repertoire sampling spanned the course of chemoradiotherapy. On this clone itself: Its cognate antigen is unknown.

TCRdb's table, derived via immunoSEQ multiplex PCR, lists solely in-frame clones and lacks some. The sample yields around 62,000 clones, around nine tenths seen once. Specimen: blood, collected from a patient who underwent chemoradiotherapy. The chain carries TRBV27 and TRBJ2-2; D might be TRBD2 (5 bases). The source of this sequence is a human donor with HPV-associated anogenital cancer. The CDR3 region is CASSSTRLHTGELFF. The CDR3 DNA is TGTGCCAGCAGTTCAACCAGACTACACACCGGGGAGCTGTTTTTT.